In its sample, the clone carrying this T cell receptor (beta chain) was seen many times. Its antigen is not identified. Trimming pared 6 bases from V and 1 base from J, leaving 9 bases between. This CDR3 spans 13 amino acids. This sample stems from a study of T cells in Graves' hyperthyroidism and ophthalmopathy. The study's findings and limits: With a median lead of approximately six months before onset, the model predicted ophthalmopathy.

The source material, RNA transcripts, was used to amplify TCR beta CDR3 regions. During a first-round RT-PCR of the TCR CDR3, the HTBI primer set was used. MiXCR, applied by TCRdb to the multiplex PCR reads, yields one record per CDR3 protein. Among about 160,000 distinct CDR3 sequences, around 8.9% were seen once, and the ten largest hold around 21%. Sample collection date corresponds to first hyperthyroidism diagnosis, prior to any ophthalmopathy symptoms. Extraction of PBMCs used roughly 9.6 ml of fresh peripheral blood. The chain combines TRBV12-3 or TRBV12-4 with TRBJ1-1; D not certain. The source is a woman between 18 and 29 years old with Graves' hyperthyroidism that later progressed to Graves' ophthalmopathy. The sample was blood. The CDR3 DNA reads as TGTGCCAGCAGCCTCGTCGGGAACACTGAAGCTTTCTTT. Translating gives CASSLVGNTEAFF.